These T cell receptor beta chains were read from a single sample in a study of T cell changes during pregnancy in multiple sclerosis. The table came from immunoSEQ multiplex PCR; TCRdb's copy has only in-frame clones and leaves some out. The data show tens of thousands of clones, around 89% seen once. The material was CD8+ T cells from peripheral blood mononuclear cells, obtained in the first trimester of pregnancy. Every receptor here comes from a female donor with multiple sclerosis, enrolled in a pregnancy study. The CDR3 runs from the conserved cysteine through the conserved F or W.

TRBV7-9	TRBJ2-3	CASSSPSGGPDTQYF
TRBV7-9	TRBJ2-1	CASSFLAGAYEQFF
TRBV28	TRBJ2-7	CASSTPLAGGNNYEQYF
TRBV19	TRBJ1-5	CASSIKGTEYSNQPQHF
TRBV6-5	TRBJ2-1	CASSYFGSNEQFF
TRBV4-3	TRBJ1-1	CASSQDGGQGNTEAFF
TRBV29-1	TRBJ2-7	CSVEDYGTGGADYSEQYF
TRBV5-1	TRBJ1-1	CASSGQGWGTEAFF
TRBV7-9	TRBJ2-1	CASSPVYLDNFF
TRBV2	TRBJ2-1	CASSVTREDHSSYNEQFF
TRBV7-2	TRBJ2-7	CASSSRSYEQYF
TRBV6-1	TRBJ1-5	CASSGGQDFNQPQHF
TRBV7-6	TRBJ2-1	CASSLLLAGVSEQFF
TRBV28	TRBJ2-7	CASSSGLAVYEQYF
TRBV27	TRBJ2-7	CASSLSWSGRAYEQYF
TRBV4-3	TRBJ2-1	CASSQDLRQGANEQFF
TRBV13	TRBJ2-7	CASSLGGTASYEQYF
TRBV9	TRBJ2-1	CASSSRTSGSWSSYNEQFF
TRBV4-2	TRBJ2-2	CASSPLAGVYAGELFF
TRBV28	TRBJ2-1	CASSSVTGLNEQFF
TRBV2	TRBJ1-2	CASNLQGAGYTF
TRBV14	TRBJ1-5	CASSLFLRRTRRSNQPQHF
TRBV4-3	TRBJ2-7	CASSQDTGDSYEQYF
TRBV19	TRBJ2-7	CASSMVGGSYEQYF
TRBV6-1	TRBJ1-2	CASSEGGDGAYGYTF
TRBV14	TRBJ2-1	CASSQGLAGYNEQFF
TRBV7-6	TRBJ2-1	CASRYTSRSDNEQFF
TRBV5-4	TRBJ2-7	CASSLGSGGYEQYF
TRBV6-5	TRBJ2-7	CASSSGTGGDEQYF
TRBV19	TRBJ2-7	CASSIAGGAYEQYF
TRBV7-2	TRBJ2-3	CASSLGSSGLFTDTQYF
TRBV5-1	TRBJ2-1	CASSLATSDPVYNEQFF
TRBV5-5	TRBJ2-7	CASSKALFGSYEQYF
TRBV28	TRBJ1-2	CASSWDSEKTYGYTF
TRBV5-6	TRBJ1-5	CASSLGPGGQPQHF
TRBV4-3	TRBJ2-7	CASSQGVGDGSYEQYF
TRBV6-1	TRBJ2-5	CASISTLKETQYF
TRBV7-9	TRBJ1-5	CASSGPQGMTAQHF
TRBV7-9	TRBJ2-1	CASSPGTSGPNYNEQFF
TRBV7-3	TRBJ2-1	CASSLTSGTPYNEQFF
TRBV13	TRBJ2-7	CASSTRLSRSDYPYF
TRBV9	TRBJ2-7	CASSVDSGTSGRNEQYF
TRBV5-5	TRBJ2-3	CASSYQTAPDTQYF
TRBV7-6	TRBJ1-2	CASSPQTGVAGGGYTF
TRBV5-8	TRBJ1-3	CASSSGQDLPSSGNTIYF
TRBV27	TRBJ2-3	CASSPSSGDTQYF
TRBV7-7	TRBJ2-2	CASSPIAGGNTGELFF
TRBV6-1	TRBJ2-6	CASSEQGSGANVLTF
TRBV19	TRBJ1-2	CASSTGEDSNYGYTF
TRBV4-1	TRBJ1-5	CASSQKHLMGNQPQHF
TRBV9	TRBJ2-1	CASSVEPGLAGVVADEQFF
TRBV19	TRBJ1-5	CASSITSGRNGNQPQHF
TRBV29-1	TRBJ2-1	CSVLQGNEQFF
TRBV6-1	TRBJ1-5	CASSDREVQPQHF
TRBV28	TRBJ1-1	CASSWDRNTEAFF
TRBV29-1	TRBJ2-7	CSVEGAPTYEQYF
TRBV28	TRBJ2-6	CASSLGSFAGANVLTF